This T cell receptor (beta chain) originates from a study of blood T cell repertoires in COVID-19. Study-level background: Italy, Spain and the United States were the sources of the convalescent and acute COVID-19 samples. Sources were T cells, B-cell-depleted T cells, or PBMCs; the material itself was cDNA or gDNA.

Per the study methods: By means of reference gene primer amplification, nucleated cell counts were estimated. Only in-frame clones appear in the TCRdb table, and some are missing; sequencing was by immunoSEQ multiplex PCR. D and trimming were read from the DNA, whereas the V and J calls and clone size are those reported in that table. The sample lists some 61,000 clones; about 88% were seen once. J gave up 7 bases and V 3 bases, and 9 bases lay outside the gene matches. Germline V gives CDR1 SGHRS, CDR2 YFSETQ. The CDR3 contains 14 residues. The chain recombines TRBV5-1 with TRBJ1-2, with 7 bases matching TRBD1. Sequencing used peripheral blood. This receptor was obtained from a man in his 60s with acute or convalescent COVID-19. The CDR3 DNA is TGCGCCAGCAGCTGGGACAGAGAAGGTGGTGGCTACACCTTC. It specifies CASSWDREGGGYTF. Complete variable domain (other parts from reference TRBV5-1 and TRBJ1-2): KAGVTQTPRYLIKTRGQQVTLSCSPISGHRSVSWYQQTPGQGLQFLFEYFSETQRNKGNFPGRFSGRQFSNSRSEMNVSTLELGDSALYLCASSWDREGGGYTFGSGTRLTVV.